Below, 13 T cell receptor beta chains from the same sample are listed, as sequenced in a study of blood T cells in healthy people across ages. Then a second PCR, running roughly 6 to 11 cycles, was carried out with a sample-barcoded 5' primer and a J-beta primer mix. In TCRdb, the 5' RACE reads were re-called with MiXCR into one record per CDR3 protein. The data show hundreds of thousands of distinct CDR3 sequences, 45% to 70% seen once. The specimen was blood. The receptors originated from a man aged 40-49 years in good health.

Comments on this clonotype: At one boundary the junction diverges from the germline segment, which might be a read error. The V and J genes are TRBV15 and TRBJ2-5; tentatively, D is TRBD2 (6 bases). The CDR3 is 19 residues long. Per the germline V gene, CDR1 is LNHNV and CDR2 is YYDKDF (reference sequence). CDR3 in DNA: TGTGCCACCAGCAGATCGGGGACTCGACCTACCCTTACTGAGGAGACCAAGTACTTC. It encodes CATSRSGTRPTLTEETKYF.

V gene TRBV5-5 combines with J gene TRBJ2-4, with D unclear. The assigned J gene may be wrong: the sequence end matches TRBJ2-5 better. The V gene's germline CDR1 is SGHKS and CDR2 YYEKEE (reference sequence). This CDR3 has 14 residues. The CDR3 DNA reads TGTGCCAGCAGCGTGCAGCTGGGGAAAGAGACCCAGTACTTC. As protein: CASSVQLGKETQYF.

This clonotype was observed once. J is TRBJ2-7 and V is TRBV29-1; D assignment may be TRBD1 or TRBD2 (5 bases each). Germline assignment: CDR1 SQVTM and CDR2 ANQGSEA. Between the trimmed V and J ends, which lost 4 bases and 2 bases, there was a span of 12 bases. This CDR3 is 13 amino acids long. CDR3 protein: CSVGGVGTYEQYF. The CDR3 DNA reads TGCAGCGTTGGAGGGGTCGGGACCTACGAGCAGTACTTC.

J is TRBJ2-5 and V is TRBV7-9; D is perhaps TRBD1 (5 bases). The J call could be wrong; TRBJ2-7 is a better fit for the DNA end. The CDR3 is 14 amino acids. Germline lookup yields CDR1 SEHNR and CDR2 FQNEAQ (reference sequence). The CDR3 nucleotides read TGTGCCAGCAGCTTAGCGTGGAAAGGGGCCGAGCAGTACTTC. Residues: CASSLAWKGAEQYF.

This chain connects TRBV19 to TRBJ2-7, with D unclear. V dropped 1 base and J dropped 1 base, with 5 bases sitting between them. Germline V CDR1 and CDR2: LNHDA, SQIVND (reference sequence). This CDR3 spans 13 amino acids. The CDR3 nucleotides read TGTGCCAGTAGTATAGGTCCATCCTACGAGCAGTACTTC. Its translation is CASSIGPSYEQYF.

J is TRBJ1-6 and V is TRBV7-9; tentatively, D is TRBD1 (6 bases). The CDR3 sequence is 14 residues long. CDR1 is SEHNR, CDR2 FQNEAQ, per germline (reference sequence). The V end lost 5 bases, the J end lost 8 bases, and 13 bases lay between the germline ends. The CDR3 region is CASSPGQQDSPLHF. CDR3 nucleotide sequence: TGTGCCAGCAGCCCCGGACAGCAAGATTCACCCCTCCACTTT.

The chain is built from TRBV24-1 and TRBJ2-1; D is perhaps TRBD2 (7 bases). This CDR3 is 15 amino acids long. V was clipped by 4 bases and J by 7 bases, with 16 bases between them. CDR1 is KGHDR and CDR2 is SFDVKD in the germline V gene. Here the CDR3 DNA reads TGTGCCACCAGTGAGTCACGGGGGGCTTGGAATGAGCAGTTCTTC. Residues: CATSESRGAWNEQFF.

This clonotype was seen more than once but under ten times. V gene TRBV29-1 combines with J gene TRBJ2-4; tentative D call: TRBD1 (6 bases). Trimming left V 1 base short and J 1 base short, with 14 bases between. The CDR3 extends over 16 amino acids. CDR1 is SQVTM, CDR2 ANQGSEA, per germline. The CDR3 loop is CSVEGGRGAAKNIQYF. The CDR3 DNA follows: TGCAGCGTTGAAGGAGGCAGGGGAGCGGCCAAAAACATTCAGTACTTC.

This rearrangement joins TRBV29-1 to TRBJ2-1; TRBD1 aligns across 9 bases. The J call is in doubt because the DNA end fits TRBJ2-7 better. The CDR3 is 15 amino acids. Germline V gene sequence: CDR1 SQVTM, CDR2 ANQGSEA. In DNA form, the CDR3 reads TGCAGCATTGCCGGGACAGGGCTTTCCTACAATGAGCAGTACTTC. As protein: CSIAGTGLSYNEQYF.

V is TRBV20-1 and J is TRBJ2-3, with 12 bases lining up with TRBD2. From germline, CDR1 is DFQATT and CDR2 SNEGSKA (reference sequence). V dropped 5 bases and J dropped 5; count of bases not matched to a gene: 8. There are 15 residues in the CDR3. DNA for the CDR3: TGCAGTGCTGGGCGACTAGCGGGAGATGGAGATACGCAGTATTTT. This translates into CSAGRLAGDGDTQYF.

This chain uses TRBV9 with TRBJ2-1, with 10 bases that match TRBD2. In germline, CDR1 is SGDLS, CDR2 YYNGEE. J gave up 8 bases and V 4 bases, and 9 bases lay outside the gene matches. The CDR3 is 15 amino acids. The CDR3, as DNA: TGTGCCAGCAGCCCCGAGCGGGAGGGCCGGGATGAGCAGTTCTTC. Translating gives CASSPEREGRDEQFF.

This chain links TRBV28 with TRBJ2-1, with D possibly being TRBD2 (6 bases). V was cut by 4 bases and J by 6 bases, with 13 bases left in between. CDR1 is MDHEN, CDR2 SYDVKM, per germline. This CDR3 contains 14 residues. CDR3 sequence (DNA): TGTGCCAGCAGTTCGGGGGACGCTTCCAATGAGCAGTTCTTC. It is translated as CASSSGDASNEQFF.

The chain employs TRBV7-3 and TRBJ2-7, with TRBD1 as a possible D gene (5 bases). Germline V gene lookup returns CDR1 SGHTA and CDR2 FQGTGA. The CDR3 is made up of 14 amino acids. Trimming removed 2 bases from V and 3 bases from J, with 11 bases in between. CDR3 nucleotides: TGTGCCAGCAGCTTACGCAGGGAAGACTACGAGCAGTACTTC. Residues: CASSLRREDYEQYF. The full variable domain, rest sourced from reference TRBV7-3 and TRBJ2-7, is GAGVSQTPSNKVTEKGKYVELRCDPISGHTALYWYRQSLGQGPEFLIYFQGTGAADDSGLPNDRFFAVRPEGSVSTLKIQRTERGDSAVYLCASSLRREDYEQYFGPGTRLTVT.